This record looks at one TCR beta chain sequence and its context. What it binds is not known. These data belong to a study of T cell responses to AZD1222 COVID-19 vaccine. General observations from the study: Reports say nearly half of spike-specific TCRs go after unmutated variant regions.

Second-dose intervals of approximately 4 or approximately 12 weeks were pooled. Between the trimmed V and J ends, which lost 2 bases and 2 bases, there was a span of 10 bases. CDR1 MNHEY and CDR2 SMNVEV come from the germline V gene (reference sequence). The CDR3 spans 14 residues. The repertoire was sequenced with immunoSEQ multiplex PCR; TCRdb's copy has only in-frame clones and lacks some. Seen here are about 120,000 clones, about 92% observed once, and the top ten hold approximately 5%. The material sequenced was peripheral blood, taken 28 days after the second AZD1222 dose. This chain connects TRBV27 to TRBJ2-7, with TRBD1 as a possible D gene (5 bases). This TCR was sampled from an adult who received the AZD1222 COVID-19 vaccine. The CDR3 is CASSLGLGAYEQYF. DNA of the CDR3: TGTGCCAGCAGTTTAGGGCTAGGGGCCTACGAGCAGTACTTC.